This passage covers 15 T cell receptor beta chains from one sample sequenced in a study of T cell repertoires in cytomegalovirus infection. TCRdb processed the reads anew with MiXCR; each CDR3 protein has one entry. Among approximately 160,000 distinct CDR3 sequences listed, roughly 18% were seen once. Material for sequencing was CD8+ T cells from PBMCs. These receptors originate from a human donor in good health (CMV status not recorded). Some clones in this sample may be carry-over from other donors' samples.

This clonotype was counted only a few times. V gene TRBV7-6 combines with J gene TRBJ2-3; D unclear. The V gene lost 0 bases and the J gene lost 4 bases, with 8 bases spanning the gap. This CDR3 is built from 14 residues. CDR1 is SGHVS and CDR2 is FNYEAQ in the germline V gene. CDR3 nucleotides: TGTGCCAGCAGCTTAGCGGTGGGATCAGATACGCAGTATTTT. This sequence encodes CASSLAVGSDTQYF.

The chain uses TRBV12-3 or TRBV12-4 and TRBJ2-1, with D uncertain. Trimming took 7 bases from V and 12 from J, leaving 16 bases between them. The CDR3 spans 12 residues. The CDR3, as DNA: TGTGCCAGCACCCAATCGGCCGTCGTGCAGTTCTTC. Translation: CASTQSAVVQFF.

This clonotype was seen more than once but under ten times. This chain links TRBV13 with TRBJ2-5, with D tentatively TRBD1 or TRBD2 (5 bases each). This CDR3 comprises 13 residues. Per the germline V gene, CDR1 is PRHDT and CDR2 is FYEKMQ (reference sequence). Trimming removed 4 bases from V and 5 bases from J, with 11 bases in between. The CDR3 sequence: CASSWDVRETQYF. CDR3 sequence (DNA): TGTGCCAGCAGCTGGGACGTTAGGGAGACCCAGTACTTC.

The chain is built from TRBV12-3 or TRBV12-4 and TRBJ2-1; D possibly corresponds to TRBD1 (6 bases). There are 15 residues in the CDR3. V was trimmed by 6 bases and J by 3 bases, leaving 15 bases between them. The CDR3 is CASRPRDIYYNEQFF. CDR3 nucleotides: TGTGCCAGCAGGCCCCGGGACATCTACTACAATGAGCAGTTCTTC.

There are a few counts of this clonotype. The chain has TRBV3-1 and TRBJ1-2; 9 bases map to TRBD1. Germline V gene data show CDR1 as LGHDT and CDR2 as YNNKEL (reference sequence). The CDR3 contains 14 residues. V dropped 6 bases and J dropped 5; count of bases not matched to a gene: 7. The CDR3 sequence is CASSPGTGKYGYTF. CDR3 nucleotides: TGTGCCAGCAGTCCCGGGACAGGGAAATATGGCTACACCTTC.

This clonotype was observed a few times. The CDR3 DNA reads TGTGCCACCAGCAGACCCTCTGCCTTAGCGGGGTTGGGTGAGCAGTTCTTC. As protein: CATSRPSALAGLGEQFF. This chain connects TRBV15 to TRBJ2-1; TRBD2 agrees at 8 bases. CDR1 is LNHNV and CDR2 is YYDKDF in the germline V gene (reference sequence). V shed 2 bases, J shed 9 bases, and the junction held 15 bases outside the gene matches. This CDR3 comprises 17 residues.

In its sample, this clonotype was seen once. CDR3 bases: TGTGCCAGCAGCCAAACTAGCGGGGGGGCAGATACGCAGTATTTT. Translated: CASSQTSGGADTQYF. The chain recombines TRBV4-2 with TRBJ2-3; 13 bases align to TRBD2. V was clipped by 2 bases and J by 4 bases; unmatched bases: 0. The V gene's germline CDR1 is LGHNA and CDR2 YNFKEQ. The CDR3 is 15 residues long.

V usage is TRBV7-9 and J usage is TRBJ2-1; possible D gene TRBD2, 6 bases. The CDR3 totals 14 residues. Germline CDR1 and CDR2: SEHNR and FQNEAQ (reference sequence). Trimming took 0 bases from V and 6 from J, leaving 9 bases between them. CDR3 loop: CASSLAVAANEQFF. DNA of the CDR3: TGTGCCAGCAGCTTAGCGGTAGCGGCCAATGAGCAGTTCTTC.

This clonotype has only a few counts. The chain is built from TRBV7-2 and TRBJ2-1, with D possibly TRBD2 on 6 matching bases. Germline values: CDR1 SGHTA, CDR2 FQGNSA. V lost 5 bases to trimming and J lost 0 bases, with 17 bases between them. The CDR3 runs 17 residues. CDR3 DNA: TGTGCCAGCAGCGCGCATCTAGCGCCCAGCTCCTACAATGAGCAGTTCTTC. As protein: CASSAHLAPSSYNEQFF.

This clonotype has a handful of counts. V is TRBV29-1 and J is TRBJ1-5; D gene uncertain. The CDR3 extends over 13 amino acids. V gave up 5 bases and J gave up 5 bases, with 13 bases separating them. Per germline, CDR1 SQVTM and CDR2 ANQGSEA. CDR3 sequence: CSVYEEGDQPQHF. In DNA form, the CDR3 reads TGCAGCGTTTACGAGGAGGGCGATCAGCCCCAGCATTTT.

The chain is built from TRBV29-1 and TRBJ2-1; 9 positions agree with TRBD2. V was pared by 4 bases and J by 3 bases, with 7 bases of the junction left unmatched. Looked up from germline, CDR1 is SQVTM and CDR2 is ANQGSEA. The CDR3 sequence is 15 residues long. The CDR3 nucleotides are TGCAGCGTTGGACATAGCGGGAGTTACTACAATGAGCAGTTCTTC. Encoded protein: CSVGHSGSYYNEQFF.

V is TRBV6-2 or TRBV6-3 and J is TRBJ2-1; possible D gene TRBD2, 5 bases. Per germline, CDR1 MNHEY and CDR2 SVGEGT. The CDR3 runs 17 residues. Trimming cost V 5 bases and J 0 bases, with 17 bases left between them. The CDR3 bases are TGTGCCAGCAGTACCCAAAGAAGCGGCTTCTCCTACAATGAGCAGTTCTTC. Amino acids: CASSTQRSGFSYNEQFF.

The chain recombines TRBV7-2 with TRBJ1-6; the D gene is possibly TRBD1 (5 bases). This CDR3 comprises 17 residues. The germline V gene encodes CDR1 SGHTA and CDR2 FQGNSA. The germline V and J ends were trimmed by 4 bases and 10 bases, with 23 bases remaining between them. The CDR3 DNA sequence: TGTGCCAGCAGCTCACCGGGGGAGGGGTGGGCAGGATCACCCCTCCACTTT. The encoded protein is CASSSPGEGWAGSPLHF.

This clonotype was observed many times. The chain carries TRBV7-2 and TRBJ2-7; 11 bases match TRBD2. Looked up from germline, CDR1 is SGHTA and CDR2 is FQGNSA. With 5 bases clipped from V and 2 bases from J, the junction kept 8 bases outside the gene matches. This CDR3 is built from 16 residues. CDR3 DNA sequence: TGTGCCAGCAGCCTTACGGGACTAGCGGAGCCCTACGAGCAGTACTTC. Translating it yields CASSLTGLAEPYEQYF.

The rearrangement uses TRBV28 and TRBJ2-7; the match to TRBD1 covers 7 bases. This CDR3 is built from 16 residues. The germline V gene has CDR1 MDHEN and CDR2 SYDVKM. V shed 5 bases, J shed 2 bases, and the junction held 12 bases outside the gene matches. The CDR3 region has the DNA TGTGCCAGCAGTCCCTCGACAGGGATGGTCACCTACGAGCAGTACTTC. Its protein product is CASSPSTGMVTYEQYF.